These T cell receptor beta chains were read from a single sample in a study of beta chain features in type 1 diabetes. This table comes from immunoSEQ multiplex PCR, and its TCRdb copy is limited to in-frame clones, with some not included. The sample records over 600,000 clones, around 12% being singletons. Sequencing used naive CD4+ T cells from blood. These TCRs come from a man under 40 with type 1 diabetes. CDR3s include the opening cysteine and the closing phenylalanine or tryptophan. The D gene is left open where the match is weak. Size is stated for part of the rows, as once, few or many counts, or as a class when the clone is expanded.

V	size	J	D	CDR3	DNA
TRBV30	few	TRBJ2-2	TRBD1	CAQGASTGELFF	TGTGCTCAGGGGGCGAGTACCGGGGAGCTGTTTTTT
TRBV9	few	TRBJ2-5	TRBD1	CASSVGTGGLGETQYF	TGTGCCAGCAGCGTCGGGACAGGGGGCTTGGGAGAGACCCAGTACTTC
TRBV9	-	TRBJ1-6	TRBD1	CASSVGDRGYSPLHF	TGTGCCAGCAGCGTAGGGGACAGGGGGTATTCACCCCTCCACTTT
TRBV5-1	few	TRBJ2-7	-	CASSPMVTDTYEQYF	TGCGCCAGCAGCCCTATGGTCACCGATACCTACGAGCAGTACTTC
TRBV4-2	few	TRBJ1-3	-	CASSSGGSGNTIYF	TGTGCCAGCAGCTCGGGGGGCTCTGGAAACACCATATATTTT
TRBV7-9	-	TRBJ2-3	-	CASSLDGVLGRQSDTQYF	TGTGCCAGCAGCTTAGATGGTGTATTGGGACGTCAGTCGGATACGCAGTATTTT
TRBV19	-	TRBJ1-6	-	CASSSGDSPLHF	TGTGCCAGTAGTAGCGGGGATTCACCCCTCCACTTT
TRBV7-9	-	TRBJ2-7	-	CASSFTFGLGPDSEQYF	TGTGCCAGCAGCTTTACGTTTGGCCTAGGTCCCGACAGCGAGCAGTACTTC
TRBV2	-	TRBJ1-3	-	CASSEGEDYTIYF	TGTGCCAGCAGTGAGGGTGAGGATTACACCATATATTTT
TRBV6-6	few	TRBJ2-5	-	CASSSWAETQYF	TGTGCCAGCAGTTCCTGGGCGGAGACCCAGTACTTC
TRBV2	few	TRBJ2-3	TRBD1	CASSYRGRGTDTQYF	TGTGCCAGCAGTTACAGGGGTCGGGGCACAGATACGCAGTATTTT
TRBV9	few	TRBJ1-1	-	CASSVDLVTEAFF	TGTGCCAGCAGCGTAGACTTGGTCACTGAAGCTTTCTTT
TRBV5-1	few	TRBJ2-7	-	CASSVDGVYEQYF	TGCGCCAGCAGCGTGGACGGTGTCTACGAGCAGTACTTC
TRBV4-3	-	TRBJ1-5	-	CASSQGIDGNQPQHF	TGCGCCAGCAGCCAAGGCATTGACGGCAATCAGCCCCAGCATTTT
TRBV6-5	few	TRBJ1-6	-	CASSYDSSSYNSPLHF	TGTGCCAGCAGTTACGACAGTAGCTCCTATAATTCACCCCTCCACTTT
TRBV5-1	-	TRBJ1-5	-	CASSPGSDQPQHF	TGCGCCAGCAGCCCGGGGTCGGATCAGCCCCAGCATTTT
TRBV7-9	-	TRBJ1-1	TRBD1	CASSLQGAFGTEAFF	TGTGCCAGCAGCTTACAGGGGGCTTTTGGGACTGAAGCTTTCTTT
TRBV7-8	-	TRBJ2-1	-	CASSLGSGNEQFF	TGTGCCAGCAGCTTAGGTTCGGGGAATGAGCAGTTCTTC
TRBV6-1	-	TRBJ2-7	-	CASSTPGEQYF	TGTGCCAGCAGCACCCCGGGCGAGCAGTACTTC
TRBV6-5	-	TRBJ1-2	-	CASRSSGIGYTF	TGTGCCAGCAGATCTTCAGGGATTGGCTACACCTTC
TRBV19	-	TRBJ1-3	-	CASSTRRGPGNTIYF	TGTGCCAGTAGTACCCGCCGCGGGCCTGGAAACACCATATATTTT
TRBV6-5	few	TRBJ2-7	-	CASSLSGAYEQYF	TGTGCCAGCTCCTTGAGCGGAGCCTACGAGCAGTACTTC
TRBV4-2	-	TRBJ1-1	TRBD1	CASSHDRGTEAFF	TGTGCCAGCAGCCACGACAGGGGCACTGAAGCTTTCTTT
TRBV10-3	-	TRBJ1-1	-	CAISESNRENTEAFF	TGTGCCATCAGTGAGTCCAACAGGGAGAACACTGAAGCTTTCTTT
TRBV7-2	few	TRBJ2-7	-	CASSLAKGGTAYEQYF	TGTGCCAGCAGCTTAGCGAAGGGGGGGACGGCCTACGAGCAGTACTTC
TRBV19	-	TRBJ2-1	-	CASSSSTGTPVGEQFF	TGTGCCAGTAGTTCCTCAACCGGGACCCCGGTTGGTGAGCAGTTCTTC
TRBV5-4	-	TRBJ1-2	-	CASNLQGVSGYTF	TGTGCCAGCAACCTACAGGGTGTTAGTGGCTACACCTTC
TRBV4-3	-	TRBJ2-5	TRBD1	CASSQEYTGTGVLETQYF	TGCGCCAGCAGCCAAGAGTACACCGGGACAGGGGTTTTAGAGACCCAGTACTTC
TRBV27	few	TRBJ1-4	-	CASSFPTAMKTSEKLFF	TGTGCCAGCAGTTTCCCGACTGCTATGAAAACGTCTGAAAAACTGTTTTTT
TRBV10-3	-	TRBJ2-7	-	CAIAGTVSYEQYF	TGCGCCATCGCCGGGACGGTCTCCTACGAGCAGTACTTC
TRBV5-6	-	TRBJ1-1	-	CASSLDRAGTEAFF	TGTGCCAGCAGCTTGGACAGGGCGGGGACTGAAGCTTTCTTT
TRBV28	-	TRBJ2-7	-	CASSLERALLYEQYF	TGTGCCAGCAGTTTGGAGCGAGCACTCCTATACGAGCAGTACTTC
TRBV7-9	few	TRBJ2-7	-	CASSSTGRYEQYF	TGTGCCAGCAGCTCGACAGGTCGCTACGAGCAGTACTTC
TRBV4-2	few	TRBJ2-5	-	CASSQGQGEETQYF	TGTGCCAGCAGCCAAGGGCAGGGCGAAGAGACCCAGTACTTC
TRBV7-9	few	TRBJ1-2	-	CASSPATSYGYTF	TGTGCCAGCAGCCCAGCCACTTCCTATGGCTACACCTTC
TRBV2	-	TRBJ2-1	-	CASSDAEGSYNEQFF	TGTGCCAGCAGTGACGCAGAGGGCTCCTACAATGAGCAGTTCTTC
TRBV10-3	few	TRBJ2-1	-	CAISGLGTYNEQFF	TGTGCCATCAGTGGCCTGGGGACATACAATGAGCAGTTCTTC
TRBV5-1	-	TRBJ2-2	-	CASSSRVGGELFF	TGCGCCAGCAGCAGCAGGGTTGGCGGGGAGCTGTTTTTT
TRBV10-3	many	TRBJ2-2	-	CAISAGDTGELFF	TGTGCCATCAGTGCTGGGGACACCGGGGAGCTGTTTTTT
TRBV7-2	few	TRBJ2-7	-	CASSLVRTASYEQYF	TGTGCCAGCAGCTTAGTAAGGACAGCGTCCTACGAGCAGTACTTC
TRBV27	few	TRBJ2-1	TRBD2	CASSPRSSGGARNEQFF	TGTGCCAGCAGTCCCCGGAGTAGCGGGGGGGCTAGGAATGAGCAGTTCTTC
TRBV19	few	TRBJ2-5	-	CASGSGNSQETQYF	TGTGCCAGTGGTTCAGGAAACTCGCAAGAGACCCAGTACTTC
TRBV18	-	TRBJ2-1	TRBD2	CASSPRGLAGGHNEQFF	TGTGCCAGCTCACCCCGGGGACTAGCGGGGGGTCACAATGAGCAGTTCTTC
TRBV5-6	few	TRBJ2-2	-	CASSLPPVGGELFF	TGTGCCAGCAGCTTACCGCCCGTTGGAGGGGAGCTGTTTTTT
TRBV5-4	once	TRBJ2-5	TRBD2	CASSLGTSGGKTQYF	TGTGCCAGCAGCTTGGGGACTAGCGGGGGTAAGACCCAGTACTTC
TRBV4-2	-	TRBJ2-1	TRBD1	CASSQPMTGVRINNEQFF	TGTGCCAGCAGCCAGCCCATGACAGGGGTCCGCATAAACAATGAGCAGTTCTTC
TRBV5-1	few	TRBJ1-2	TRBD1	CASSPGTGRGYTF	TGCGCCAGCAGCCCCGGGACAGGGAGAGGCTACACCTTC
TRBV6-5	few	TRBJ1-5	-	CASSYLQGGVQPQHF	TGTGCCAGCAGTTACCTACAGGGAGGGGTTCAGCCCCAGCATTTT
TRBV30	-	TRBJ1-6	-	CAWGRGWPGGIFSPLHF	TGTGCCTGGGGCCGAGGGTGGCCGGGGGGTATCTTTTCACCCCTCCACTTT
TRBV11-2	-	TRBJ2-1	-	CASSLNTGSSYNEQFF	TGTGCCAGCAGCTTAAATACCGGGTCATCCTACAATGAGCAGTTCTTC
TRBV7-9	-	TRBJ1-1	-	CASSYGTQGTEAFF	TGTGCCAGCAGCTACGGGACTCAGGGGACTGAAGCTTTCTTT
TRBV6-4	-	TRBJ2-3	-	CASSDVRAGRDTQYF	TGTGCCAGCAGTGACGTGAGGGCAGGGAGAGATACGCAGTATTTT